These 17 T cell receptor beta chains share one sample of origin, sequenced in a study of T cell repertoires in cytomegalovirus infection. MiXCR was run by TCRdb on the reads, yielding one entry per CDR3 protein. Here the sample spans 400,000 or so distinct CDR3 sequences, around 18% being singletons. Sequencing was performed on PBMCs. The receptor set was obtained from a human donor in good health (CMV status not recorded). Some clones in this sample may be carry-over from other donors' samples.

This clonotype was found many times. This chain uses TRBV11-2 with TRBJ1-2; D not resolved. This CDR3 is 13 amino acids long. Germline CDR1 reads SGHAT; CDR2 reads FQNNGV. V lost 5 bases and J lost 1, with 8 bases in between. CDR3: CASSPDGNYGYTF. Here the CDR3 DNA reads TGTGCCAGCAGCCCGGACGGTAACTATGGCTACACCTTC.

This clonotype was seen a handful of times. The chain couples TRBV20-1 to TRBJ2-1, with TRBD2 matching 11 bases. CDR1 and CDR2 from the germline V gene are DFQATT and SNEGSKA (reference sequence). The CDR3 has 17 amino acids. The ends lost 1 base at V and 8 bases at J; junction bases unmatched: 13. The CDR3 region is CSARAQRGHSGRDEQFF. The CDR3 coding sequence is TGCAGTGCTAGAGCCCAAAGAGGCCATAGCGGGAGGGATGAGCAGTTCTTC.

The V and J genes are TRBV6-5 and TRBJ1-5; tentative D call: TRBD1 (6 bases). The CDR3 has 13 amino acids. From germline, CDR1 is MNHEY and CDR2 SVGAGI. V was clipped by 6 bases and J by 5 bases, with 11 bases between them. CDR3 amino acids: CASSMDRDQPQHF. The DNA of the CDR3 is TGTGCCAGCAGCATGGACAGAGATCAGCCCCAGCATTTT.

V is TRBV3-1 and J is TRBJ2-2; tentatively, D is TRBD2 (6 bases). This CDR3 comprises 15 residues. CDR1 is LGHDT, CDR2 YNNKEL, per germline (reference sequence). V lost 7 bases and J 4 bases, leaving 16 bases between the germline ends. The CDR3 nucleotides read TGTGCCAGCAACCCCCTTTACGGGAGCACCGGGGAGCTGTTTTTT. Translation gives CASNPLYGSTGELFF.

The sample holds a few counts of this clonotype. The V and J genes are TRBV19 and TRBJ1-4; D ambiguous. Germline V lookup: CDR1 LNHDA, CDR2 SQIVND (reference sequence). The V gene lost 10 bases and the J gene lost 6 bases, with 9 bases spanning the gap. This CDR3 region has 11 residues. CDR3 bases: TGTGCCACCGCAGCAGATGAAAAACTGTTTTTT. It is translated as CATAADEKLFF.

This clonotype has only a few counts. The chain carries TRBV4-1 and TRBJ1-1, with D maybe TRBD1 (5 bases). CDR3 size: 15 residues. Per germline, CDR1 MGHRA and CDR2 YSYEKL. The V end was cut by 6 bases, the J end by 1 base, with 15 bases between. CDR3 bases: TGCGCCAGCAGTCCCCCGACAGCCTGGAACACTGAAGCTTTCTTT. Protein sequence: CASSPPTAWNTEAFF.

This clonotype was detected a few times. This chain joins TRBV5-6 and TRBJ2-1; D not resolved. This CDR3 has 15 residues. Trimming pared 0 bases from V and 0 bases from J, leaving 7 bases between. Germline lookup yields CDR1 SGHDT and CDR2 YYEEEE. In DNA form, the CDR3 reads TGTGCCAGCAGCTTGGGTTCAGTCTCCTACAATGAGCAGTTCTTC. Encoded protein: CASSLGSVSYNEQFF.

The chain uses TRBV18 and TRBJ1-1, with D possibly TRBD1 on 6 matching bases. Germline V gives CDR1 KGHSH, CDR2 LQKENI. The length of the CDR3 is 16 residues. The germline V and J ends were trimmed by 3 bases and 4 bases, with 18 bases remaining between them. The CDR3: CASSPTAGDRGTEAFF. In DNA, the CDR3 is TGTGCCAGCTCACCTACGGCAGGGGACCGGGGCACTGAAGCTTTCTTT.

This clonotype has only a few counts. The chain couples TRBV2 to TRBJ2-1; 7 bases are a match to TRBD2. The germline V gene has CDR1 SNHLY and CDR2 FYNNEI. V dropped 6 bases and J dropped 13; count of bases not matched to a gene: 6. CDR3 length equals 11 residues. CDR3 in amino acids: CASRGGESQFF. DNA of the CDR3: TGTGCCAGCAGGGGGGGGGAATCCCAGTTCTTC.

This clonotype was observed at least ten times. The genes are TRBV27 and TRBJ1-1, with TRBD1 identical over 7 bases. V dropped 6 bases and J dropped 1; count of bases not matched to a gene: 8. This CDR3 comprises 15 residues. CDR1 is MNHEY and CDR2 is SMNVEV in the germline V gene (reference sequence). The CDR3 DNA reads TGTGCCAGCAGGGACAGGCTGAGAGGGAACACTGAAGCTTTCTTT. It codes for CASRDRLRGNTEAFF.

The chain uses TRBV18 and TRBJ2-3; possible D gene TRBD2, 5 bases. V was trimmed by 0 bases and J by 4 bases, leaving 11 bases between them. Germline V lookup: CDR1 KGHSH, CDR2 LQKENI. CDR3 size: 15 residues. For the CDR3, the DNA is TGTGCCAGCTCACCACCGGAGGTTGGCGCAGATACGCAGTATTTT. The encoded protein is CASSPPEVGADTQYF.

The genes are TRBV6-5 and TRBJ2-7; no firm D call. The V end was cut by 5 bases, the J end by 0 bases, with 11 bases between. The CDR3 has 14 residues. The V gene's germline CDR1 is MNHEY and CDR2 SVGAGI. The CDR3 here is CASSEEVDSYEQYF. DNA of the CDR3: TGTGCCAGCAGTGAAGAAGTGGACTCCTACGAGCAGTACTTC.

V and J are TRBV18 and TRBJ2-7, with 7 bases fitting TRBD1. CDR1 is KGHSH and CDR2 is LQKENI in the germline V gene. V was pared by 2 bases and J by 4 bases, with 2 bases of the junction left unmatched. The CDR3 consists of 13 residues. The CDR3 sequence is CASSPWTGYEQYF. The CDR3 DNA is TGTGCCAGCTCACCATGGACAGGATACGAGCAGTACTTC.

The chain links TRBV6-5 to TRBJ2-3; D may be TRBD1 (6 bases). Germline V gene lookup returns CDR1 MNHEY and CDR2 SVGAGI. Trimming took off 2 bases at V and 6 bases at J, with 15 bases between the two ends. CDR3 length: 15 residues. CDR3 loop: CASSYTPGTPDTQYF. CDR3 sequence (DNA): TGTGCCAGCAGTTACACCCCGGGGACACCCGATACGCAGTATTTT.

This clonotype was recorded a few times. The chain joins TRBV2 to TRBJ2-1; D is ambiguous. Trimming took 0 bases from V and 11 from J, leaving 11 bases between them. The CDR3 sequence is 13 residues long. Per the germline V gene, CDR1 is SNHLY and CDR2 is FYNNEI. In DNA form, the CDR3 reads TGTGCCAGCAGTGAAGCGCTTTCTCGTCAGCAGTTCTTC. This codes for CASSEALSRQQFF.

The rearrangement uses TRBV11-2 and TRBJ2-7, with 10 nucleotides matching TRBD2. Trimming took 2 bases from V and 5 from J; bases not matched to a gene: 6. CDR1 is SGHAT and CDR2 is FQNNGV in the germline V gene. CDR3 size: 15 residues. The CDR3 spells CASSLQRGGLNEQYF. CDR3 DNA sequence: TGTGCCAGCAGCTTACAGCGGGGGGGCCTGAACGAGCAGTACTTC.

This clonotype was picked up a small number of times. The rearrangement joins TRBV7-9 to TRBJ2-1; D may be TRBD1 (5 bases). Trimming stripped 5 bases from V and 0 bases from J, with 14 bases between. From germline, CDR1 is SEHNR and CDR2 FQNEAQ (reference sequence). The CDR3 is 16 residues long. CDR3 sequence reads: CASSTDTASSYNEQFF. The CDR3 DNA follows: TGTGCCAGCAGCACGGACACCGCGAGCTCCTACAATGAGCAGTTCTTC. The full variable domain, rest sourced from reference TRBV7-9 and TRBJ2-1, is DTGVSQNPRHKITKRGQNVTFRCDPISEHNRLYWYRQTLGQGPEFLTYFQNEAQLEKSRLLSDRFSAERPKGSFSTLEIQRTEQGDSAMYLCASSTDTASSYNEQFFGPGTRLTVL.